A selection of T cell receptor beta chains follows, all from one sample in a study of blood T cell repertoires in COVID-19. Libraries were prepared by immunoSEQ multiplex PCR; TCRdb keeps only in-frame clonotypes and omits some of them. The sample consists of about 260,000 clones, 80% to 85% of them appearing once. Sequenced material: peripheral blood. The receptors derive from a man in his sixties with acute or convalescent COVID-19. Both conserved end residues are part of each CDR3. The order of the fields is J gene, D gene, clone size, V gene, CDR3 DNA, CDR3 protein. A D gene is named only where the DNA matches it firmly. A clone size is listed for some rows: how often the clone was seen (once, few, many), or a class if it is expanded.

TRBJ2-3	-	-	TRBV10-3	TGTGCCATCAGTGTGGGGGGGGCTAGCACAGATACGCAGTATTTT	CAISVGGASTDTQYF
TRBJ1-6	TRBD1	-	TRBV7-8	TGTGCCAGCAGCCCGCTCCCGGGACAGGATAATTCACCCCTCCACTTT	CASSPLPGQDNSPLHF
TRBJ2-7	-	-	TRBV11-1	TGTGCCAGCAGGCAAGCCCAGGGGCGCTTCTACGAGCAGTACTTC	CASRQAQGRFYEQYF
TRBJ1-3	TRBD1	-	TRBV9	TGTGCCAGCAGCGCGATGGGACAGTTCTCTGGAAACACCATATATTTT	CASSAMGQFSGNTIYF
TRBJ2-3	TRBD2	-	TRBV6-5	TGTGCCAGCAGTTACTCGCCTAGCGGGGGTCGGGATACGCAGTATTTT	CASSYSPSGGRDTQYF
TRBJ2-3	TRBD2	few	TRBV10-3	TGTGCCATCAGTGGACGGAGCGGGAGGGCCCTCGGGAGGGGTTTGGATACGCAGTATTTT	CAISGRSGRALGRGLDTQYF
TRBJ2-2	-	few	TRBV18	TGTGCCAGCTCACCACCGAACGACTTCACCGGGGAGCTGTTTTTT	CASSPPNDFTGELFF
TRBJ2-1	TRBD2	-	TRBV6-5	TGTGCCAGCAGTTCCCCGCCGACTAGCAGAAATGAGCAGTTCTTC	CASSSPPTSRNEQFF
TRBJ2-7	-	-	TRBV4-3	TGCGCCAGCAGCCCCGGGGAAAGAAGCTACGAGCAGTACTTC	CASSPGERSYEQYF
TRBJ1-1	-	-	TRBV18	TGTGCCAGCTCACCACGGACAGAGAACACTGAAGCTTTCTTT	CASSPRTENTEAFF
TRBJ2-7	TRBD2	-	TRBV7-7	TGTGCTAGCAGCTTAGCGGGGGGCTACGAGCAGTACTTC	CASSLAGGYEQYF
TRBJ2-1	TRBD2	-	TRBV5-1	TGCGCCAGCAGCTTGGCTTCTCACGGGAGGGCTGTTAATGAGCAGTTCTTC	CASSLASHGRAVNEQFF
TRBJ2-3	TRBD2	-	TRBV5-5	TGTGCCAGCAGCTTTAGCGGGGGGCCGGGTACGCAGTATTTT	CASSFSGGPGTQYF
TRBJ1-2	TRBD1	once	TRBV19	TGTGCCAGTAGTAGGGACAGATCCACCGTTGGCTACACCTTC	CASSRDRSTVGYTF
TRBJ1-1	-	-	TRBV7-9	TGTGCCAGCAGTCGGAGGGGGGGGGACCCCTCACGGACTGAAGCTTTCTTT	CASSRRGGDPSRTEAFF
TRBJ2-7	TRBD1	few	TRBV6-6	TGTGCCAGCAGTTCAGACAGGGGCGAGCAGTACTTC	CASSSDRGEQYF
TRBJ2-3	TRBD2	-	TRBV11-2	TGTGCCAGCAGCTTCGGGGGGAGCACAGATACGCAGTATTTT	CASSFGGSTDTQYF
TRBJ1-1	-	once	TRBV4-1	TGCGCCAGCAGCCAACAGTCAAACACTGAAGCTTTCTTT	CASSQQSNTEAFF
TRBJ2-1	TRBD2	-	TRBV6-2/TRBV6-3	TGTGCCAGCAGTACGAGACTAGCGGGATACAATGAGCAGTTCTTC	CASSTRLAGYNEQFF
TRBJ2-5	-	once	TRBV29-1	TGCAGCCCTCGATGGAGGGGGGGGGCAGAGACCCAGTACTTC	CSPRWRGGAETQYF
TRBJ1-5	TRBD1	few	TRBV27	TGTGCCAGCAAATTCTCCGGGACAGCTTTTCAGCCCCAGCATTTT	CASKFSGTAFQPQHF
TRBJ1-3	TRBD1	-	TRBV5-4	TGTGCCAGCAGCCGAGATCGGGGACAGGGAGTGTCATCTGGAAACACCATATATTTT	CASSRDRGQGVSSGNTIYF
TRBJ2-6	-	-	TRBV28	TGTGCCAGCAGTCAACAGGGACCCGGGGCCAACGTCCTGACTTTC	CASSQQGPGANVLTF
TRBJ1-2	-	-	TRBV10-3	TGTGCCATCACCCCGGGGGGGTCCTATGGCTACACCTTC	CAITPGGSYGYTF
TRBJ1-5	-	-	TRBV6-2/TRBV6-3	TGTGCCAGCAGTTCTTTTCGACAGAACAATCAGCCCCAGCATTTT	CASSSFRQNNQPQHF
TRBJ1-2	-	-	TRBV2	TGTGCCAGCAGTGAGGGCAGGGTAAATGGCTACACCTTC	CASSEGRVNGYTF
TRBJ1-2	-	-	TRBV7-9	TGTGCCAGCAGCTTAGGACAGTTCTATGGCTACACCTTC	CASSLGQFYGYTF
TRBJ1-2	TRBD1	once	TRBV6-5	TGTGCCAGCAGTTACTCTTGGGACAGAAATGGCTACACCTTC	CASSYSWDRNGYTF
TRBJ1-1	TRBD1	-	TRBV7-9	TGTGCCAGCAGCTTAGTGGACAGGGGAGAAGCTTTCTTT	CASSLVDRGEAFF
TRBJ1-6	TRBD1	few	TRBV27	TGTGCCAGCAGTTTTGGGACAGATAATTCACCCCTCCACTTT	CASSFGTDNSPLHF
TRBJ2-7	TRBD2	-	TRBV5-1	TGCGCCAGCAGGTGGACTAGCGGGGGCCCCTACGAGCAGTACTTC	CASRWTSGGPYEQYF
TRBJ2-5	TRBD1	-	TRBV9	TGTGCCAGCAGTTCGGACAGGGGGAGGGAGACCCAGTACTTC	CASSSDRGRETQYF
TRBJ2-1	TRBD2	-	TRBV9	TGTGCCAGCAGCGTAGGTGGGACTAGCGGGGGGGCTTCTCAGTTCTTC	CASSVGGTSGGASQFF
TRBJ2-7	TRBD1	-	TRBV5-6	TGTGCCAGCAGCTTCCAGGGGACAGGGATTTACGAGCAGTACTTC	CASSFQGTGIYEQYF
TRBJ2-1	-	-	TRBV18	TGTGCCAGCTCACCCCCGGGGAGCGCATACAATGAGCAGTTCTTC	CASSPPGSAYNEQFF
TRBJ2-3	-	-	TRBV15	TGTGCCACCAGCAGAGATTCAGGAGATACGCAGTATTTT	CATSRDSGDTQYF
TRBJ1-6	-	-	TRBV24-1	TGTGCCACCACAAATGACAGTAATTCACCCCTCCACTTT	CATTNDSNSPLHF
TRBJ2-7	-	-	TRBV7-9	TGTGCCAGCAGCTTAGACGGAGACGAGCAGTACTTC	CASSLDGDEQYF
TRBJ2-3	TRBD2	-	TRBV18	TGTGCCAGCTCACCACAAAATCTAGCGGCTAGCACAGATACGCAGTATTTT	CASSPQNLAASTDTQYF
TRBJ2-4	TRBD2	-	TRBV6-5	TGTGCCAGCAGTTACGGTTTGGGGGGGGCCAAAAACATTCAGTACTTC	CASSYGLGGAKNIQYF
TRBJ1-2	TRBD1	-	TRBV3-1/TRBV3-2	TGTGCCAGCAGCCAACAGGGGGCGAACTATGGCTACACCTTC	CASSQQGANYGYTF
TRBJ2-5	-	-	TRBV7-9	TGTGCCAGCAGCCAGTTCGGTCTCACCCTAGTGGAGACCCAGTACTTC	CASSQFGLTLVETQYF
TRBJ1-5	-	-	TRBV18	TGTGCCAACCCCAAGGGGTGTTGGGCCCAGCATTTT	CANPKGCWAQHF
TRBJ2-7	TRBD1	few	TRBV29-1	TGCAGCGCAATGACAGGGTCAAACTCCTACGAGCAGTACTTC	CSAMTGSNSYEQYF
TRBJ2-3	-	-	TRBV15	TGTGCCACCAGCAGTTTGACAGGTACAGATACGCAGTATTTT	CATSSLTGTDTQYF
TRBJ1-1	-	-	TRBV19	TGTGCCAGTAGACCGCCTTGGGGGCACAACACTGAAGCTTTCTTT	CASRPPWGHNTEAFF
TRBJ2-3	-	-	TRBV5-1	TGCGCCAGCAGCTTGGGGCAGGCTAGAGGGGATACGCAGTATTTT	CASSLGQARGDTQYF
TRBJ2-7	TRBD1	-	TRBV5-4	TGTGCCAGCAGCTCAGGACAGGGCAAGGTAGTGGACGAGCAGTACTTC	CASSSGQGKVVDEQYF
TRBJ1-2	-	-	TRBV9	TGTGCCAGCAGCGTAGGCCGGGACTCCCGCTCAGCTAACTATGGCTACACCTTC	CASSVGRDSRSANYGYTF
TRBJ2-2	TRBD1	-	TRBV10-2	TGCGCCAGCAGTCTAACGGGACAGGGGTCCGGGGAGCTGTTTTTT	CASSLTGQGSGELFF
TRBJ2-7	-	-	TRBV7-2	TGTGCCAGCAGCTTAGGTTTATGGCAGGCCTACGAGCAGTACTTC	CASSLGLWQAYEQYF
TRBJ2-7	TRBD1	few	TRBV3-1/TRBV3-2	TGTGCCAGCAGCCACCGACAGGGGATATCCTACGAGCAGTACTTC	CASSHRQGISYEQYF
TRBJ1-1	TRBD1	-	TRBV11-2	TGTGCCAGCAGCTTAGAGCCAGGGGGTAAAGCTTTCTTT	CASSLEPGGKAFF